The 2 T cell receptor beta chains in this list originate from one sample, sequenced in a study of blood T cell repertoires in COVID-19. This table comes from immunoSEQ multiplex PCR, and its TCRdb copy is limited to in-frame clones, with some not included. The table has some 42,000 clones, roughly 88% seen once. The sequenced sample was peripheral blood. The receptors stem from a human donor in a cohort sampled during active COVID-19.

DNA for the CDR3: TGCAGTGGACCCTGGGGCGACAAGCAGTACTTC. It encodes CSGPWGDKQYF. V and J are TRBV20-1 and TRBJ2-7; TRBD1 might be the D (5 bases). This CDR3 is built from 11 residues. The germline V gene encodes CDR1 DFQATT and CDR2 SNEGSKA (reference sequence). Trimming removed 7 bases at V and 8 bases at J, with 15 bases between.

The gene calls are TRBV5-1 and TRBJ2-7, with D possibly matching TRBD2 (6 bases). The CDR3 spans 16 residues. V dropped 0 bases and J dropped 7 bases, with 20 bases sitting between them. Per germline, CDR1 SGHRS and CDR2 YFSETQ. CDR3 coding DNA: TGCGCCAGCAGCTTGGCCGGGCGGGGCCGGGTTGAAGAGCAGTACTTC. Its translation is CASSLAGRGRVEEQYF.